A single sample gave rise to the 13 T cell receptor beta chains below, sequenced in a study of shared T cell receptors in the human thymus. TCRdb's table, derived via immunoSEQ multiplex PCR, lists solely in-frame clones and lacks some. This sample has 500,000 to 850,000 clones, with about 87% found just once. The data also belong to a second study, concerning human thymus T cells.

The sample was thymocytes. All receptors derive from a boy in the first two years of life with a congenital heart defect.

This chain links TRBV19 with TRBJ2-6, with TRBD1 identical over 8 bases. Germline CDR1 is LNHDA and CDR2 is SQIVND (reference sequence). Trimming removed 6 bases from V and 0 bases from J; junction bases left unmatched: 16. This CDR3 is built from 20 residues. The CDR3 spells CASSPPVTRQGISGANVLTF. The CDR3 nucleotides read TGTGCCAGTAGCCCTCCGGTGACACGACAGGGGATCTCTGGGGCCAACGTCCTGACTTTC.

This sequence joins TRBV13 and TRBJ2-3, with TRBD2 matching over 8 bases. The ends lost 2 bases at V and 0 bases at J; junction bases unmatched: 13. CDR3 length: 19 residues. Germline-derived CDR1 and CDR2 are PRHDT and FYEKMQ (reference sequence). Here the CDR3 DNA reads TGTGCCAGCAGCTTACTTTCCGGGGGGGCCCTATTCAGCACAGATACGCAGTATTTT. It translates to CASSLLSGGALFSTDTQYF. Full variable domain (remainder filled in from reference TRBV13 and TRBJ2-3): AAGVIQSPRHLIKEKRETATLKCYPIPRHDTVYWYQQGPGQDPQFLISFYEKMQSDKGSIPDRFSAQQFSDYHSELNMSSLELGDSALYFCASSLLSGGALFSTDTQYFGPGTRLTVL.

The CDR3: CASSGGQDPEQYF. The CDR3 DNA sequence: TGCGCCAGCAGTGGGGGACAGGACCCAGAGCAGTACTTC. The chain has TRBV10-2 and TRBJ2-7; TRBD1 aligns across 8 bases. The CDR3 has 13 amino acids. In germline, CDR1 is WSHSY, CDR2 SAAADI. Losses at the gene ends were 4 bases for V and 7 bases for J; bases not matched to a gene: 6.

The CDR3 bases are TGCGCCAGCAGGAAGGGGAACACAGATACGCAGTATTTT. Protein product: CASRKGNTDTQYF. The V and J genes are TRBV4-1 and TRBJ2-3; D might be TRBD1 (5 bases). V was clipped by 6 bases and J by 2 bases, with 9 bases between them. CDR1 is MGHRA, CDR2 YSYEKL, per germline. This CDR3 contains 13 residues.

J is TRBJ2-2 and V is TRBV28; possible D gene TRBD1, 6 bases. Per the germline V gene, CDR1 is MDHEN and CDR2 is SYDVKM. Trimming removed 3 bases at V and 4 bases at J, with 18 bases between. The CDR3 covers 17 residues. The CDR3 DNA reads as TGTGCCAGCAGTTTTGGACACAGGGTCGAGGGCACCGGGGAGCTGTTTTTT. Its protein is CASSFGHRVEGTGELFF.

The rearrangement joins TRBV5-1 to TRBJ2-5, with TRBD1 as a possible D gene (8 bases). V gave up 3 bases and J gave up 3 bases, with 12 bases separating them. The germline V gene has CDR1 SGHRS and CDR2 YFSETQ. The length of the CDR3 is 14 residues. The CDR3 nucleotides are TGCGCCAGCAGCTGGGAGGGACAGGAAGAGACCCAGTACTTC. It specifies CASSWEGQEETQYF.

The chain carries TRBV12-5 and TRBJ1-5; D is unresolved. Germline lookup yields CDR1 LGHNT and CDR2 FRNRAP. V lost 3 bases and J 6 bases, leaving 12 bases between the germline ends. The CDR3 sequence is 14 residues long. Written as DNA, the CDR3 is TGTGCTAGTGGTTTTATGGGCGGGCGTCAGCCCCAGCATTTT. It is translated as CASGFMGGRQPQHF.

Comments on this clone: The junction departs from the called germline gene at one end, perhaps through a read error. The DNA of the CDR3 is TGTGCCAGCAAGGGGCCAGGCCCACCCTATGACTACACCTTC. Translating gives CASKGPGPPYDYTF. V is TRBV6-6 and J is TRBJ1-2; possibly TRBD1 for D (5 bases). The CDR3 length is 14 residues. Germline V lookup: CDR1 MNHNY, CDR2 SVGAGI (reference sequence).

This clone was detected a few times. The V gene is TRBV7-6, the J gene TRBJ2-5; 12 positions agree with TRBD1. There are 16 residues in the CDR3. V shed 1 base, J shed 5 bases, and the junction held 5 bases outside the gene matches. CDR1 and CDR2 from the germline V gene are SGHVS and FNYEAQ. CDR3 nucleotide sequence: TGTGCCAGCAGCTTAGAGGGACAGGGGGCGCGGGAGACCCAGTACTTC. Protein sequence: CASSLEGQGARETQYF.

The chain combines TRBV27 with TRBJ2-7; a possible D gene is TRBD2 (6 bases). Germline assignment: CDR1 MNHEY and CDR2 SMNVEV (reference sequence). V lost 5 bases, J lost 3 bases, and 23 bases lay in between. The CDR3 contains 17 residues. The CDR3 DNA is TGTGCCAGCAGTCCCGAGCCGGGGACTGCCGACTTCTACGAGCAGTACTTC. This codes for CASSPEPGTADFYEQYF.

V gene TRBV10-2 combines with J gene TRBJ2-7; maybe TRBD2 (6 bases). Looked up from germline, CDR1 is WSHSY and CDR2 is SAAADI. With 3 bases removed from V and 0 bases from J, the gap between germline ends came to 12 bases. The CDR3 is 15 amino acids. CDR3 in amino acids: CASSEPRDASYEQYF. CDR3 in DNA: TGCGCCAGCAGTGAACCGCGGGACGCCTCCTACGAGCAGTACTTC.

J is TRBJ1-4 and V is TRBV9; 10 nucleotides align to TRBD1. This CDR3 region has 18 residues. V dropped 2 bases and J dropped 5; count of bases not matched to a gene: 12. Germline CDR1 reads SGDLS; CDR2 reads YYNGEE. The CDR3 DNA sequence: TGTGCCAGCAGCGTCCGCGGGGACAGGGGCGATGGGAATGAAAAACTGTTTTTT. Amino acid sequence: CASSVRGDRGDGNEKLFF.

The chain links TRBV4-3 to TRBJ2-3, with a possible D match to TRBD1 (6 bases). CDR1 and CDR2 (germline): LGHNA, YSLEER. Trimming stripped 3 bases from V and 8 bases from J, with 21 bases between. The CDR3 spans 16 residues. CDR3: CASSQDRSPTILTQYF. As DNA, the CDR3 is TGCGCCAGCAGCCAGGACAGATCCCCAACTATCCTTACGCAGTATTTT.